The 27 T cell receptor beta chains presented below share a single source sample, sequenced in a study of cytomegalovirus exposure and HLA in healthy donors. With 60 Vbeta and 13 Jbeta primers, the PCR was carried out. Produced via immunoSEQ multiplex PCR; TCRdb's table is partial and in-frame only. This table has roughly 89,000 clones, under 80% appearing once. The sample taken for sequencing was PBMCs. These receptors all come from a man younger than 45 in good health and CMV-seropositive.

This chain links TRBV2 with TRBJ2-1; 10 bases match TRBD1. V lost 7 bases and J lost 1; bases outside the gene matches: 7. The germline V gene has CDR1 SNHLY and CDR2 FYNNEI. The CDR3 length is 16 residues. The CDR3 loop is CASIEDRGVSYNEQFF. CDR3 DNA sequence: TGTGCCAGCATAGAGGACAGGGGGGTTTCCTACAATGAGCAGTTCTTC.

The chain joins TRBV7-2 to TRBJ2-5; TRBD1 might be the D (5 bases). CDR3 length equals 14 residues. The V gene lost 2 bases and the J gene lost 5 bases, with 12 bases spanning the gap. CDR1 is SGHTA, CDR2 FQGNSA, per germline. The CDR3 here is CASSLTGQRETQYF. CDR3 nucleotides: TGTGCCAGCAGCTTAACAGGACAACGGGAGACCCAGTACTTC.

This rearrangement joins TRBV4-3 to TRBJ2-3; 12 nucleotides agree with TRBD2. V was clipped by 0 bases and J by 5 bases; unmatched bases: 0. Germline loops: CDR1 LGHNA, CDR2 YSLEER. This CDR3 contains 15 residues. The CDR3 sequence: CASSQETSGGDTQYF. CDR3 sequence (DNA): TGCGCCAGCAGCCAAGAGACTAGCGGGGGAGATACGCAGTATTTT.

Here the CDR3 reads CASSLRTSFSYEQYF. The CDR3 coding sequence is TGTGCCAGCAGCTTGAGGACAAGCTTCTCCTACGAGCAGTACTTC. The rearrangement joins TRBV5-5 to TRBJ2-7; a possible D gene is TRBD1 (5 bases). The CDR3 consists of 15 residues. V was clipped by 1 base and J by 0 bases, with 11 bases between them. The germline gives CDR1 SGHKS, CDR2 YYEKEE (reference sequence). Using reference TRBV5-5 and TRBJ2-7 for the parts outside the CDR3, the full variable domain is DAGVTQSPTHLIKTRGQQVTLRCSPISGHKSVSWYQQVLGQGPQFIFQYYEKEERGRGNFPDRFSARQFPNYSSELNVNALLLGDSALYLCASSLRTSFSYEQYFGPGTRLTVT.

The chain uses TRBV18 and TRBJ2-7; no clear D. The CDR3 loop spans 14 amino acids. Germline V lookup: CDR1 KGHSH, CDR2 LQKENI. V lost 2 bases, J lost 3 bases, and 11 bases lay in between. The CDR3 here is CASSPVPGRYEQYF. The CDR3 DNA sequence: TGTGCCAGCTCACCAGTCCCCGGTCGCTACGAGCAGTACTTC. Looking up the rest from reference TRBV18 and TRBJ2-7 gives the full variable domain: NAGVMQNPRHLVRRRGQEARLRCSPMKGHSHVYWYRQLPEEGLKFMVYLQKENIIDESGMPKERFSAEFPKEGPSILRIQQVVRGDSAAYFCASSPVPGRYEQYFGPGTRLTVT.

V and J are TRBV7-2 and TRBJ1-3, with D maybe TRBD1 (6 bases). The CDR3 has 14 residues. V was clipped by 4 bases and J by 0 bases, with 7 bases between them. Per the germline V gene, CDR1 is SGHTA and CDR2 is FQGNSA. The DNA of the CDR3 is TGTGCCAGCAGCTCAGGGGTCTCTGGAAACACCATATATTTT. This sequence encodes CASSSGVSGNTIYF.

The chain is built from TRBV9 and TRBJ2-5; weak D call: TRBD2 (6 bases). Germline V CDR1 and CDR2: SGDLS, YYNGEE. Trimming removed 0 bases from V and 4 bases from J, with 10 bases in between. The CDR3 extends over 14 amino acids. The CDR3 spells CASSVAAGRETQYF. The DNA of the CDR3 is TGTGCCAGCAGCGTAGCTGCGGGACGAGAGACCCAGTACTTC.

This CDR3 reads CASSLTGNSPLHF. The CDR3 DNA reads as TGTGCCAGCAGCTTGACAGGGAATTCACCCCTCCACTTT. The chain recombines TRBV5-6 with TRBJ1-6, with D possibly being TRBD1 (6 bases). Germline CDR1 SGHDT, CDR2 YYEEEE. This CDR3 has 13 amino acids. Trimming took 1 base from V and 7 from J, leaving 6 bases between them. The complete variable domain, with remaining parts taken from reference TRBV5-6 and TRBJ1-6, reads DAGVTQSPTHLIKTRGQQVTLRCSPKSGHDTVSWYQQALGQGPQFIFQYYEEEERQRGNFPDRFSGHQFPNYSSELNVNALLLGDSALYLCASSLTGNSPLHFGNGTRLTVT.

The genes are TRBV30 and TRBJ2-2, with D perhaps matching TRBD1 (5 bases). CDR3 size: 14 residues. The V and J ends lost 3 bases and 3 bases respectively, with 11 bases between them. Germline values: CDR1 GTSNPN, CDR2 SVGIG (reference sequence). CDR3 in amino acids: CAWRDSYYTGELFF. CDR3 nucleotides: TGTGCCTGGAGAGACAGTTACTACACCGGGGAGCTGTTTTTT. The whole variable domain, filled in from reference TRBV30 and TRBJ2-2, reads SQTIHQWPATLVQPVGSPLSLECTVEGTSNPNLYWYRQAAGRGLQLLFYSVGIGQISSEVPQNLSASRPQDRQFILSSKKLLLSDSGFYLCAWRDSYYTGELFFGEGSRLTVL.

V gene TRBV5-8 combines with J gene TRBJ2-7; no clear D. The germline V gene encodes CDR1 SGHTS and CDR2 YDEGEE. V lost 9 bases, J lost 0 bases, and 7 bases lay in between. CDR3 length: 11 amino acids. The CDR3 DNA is TGTGCCACCTTTAGCTCCTACGAGCAGTACTTC. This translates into CATFSSYEQYF.

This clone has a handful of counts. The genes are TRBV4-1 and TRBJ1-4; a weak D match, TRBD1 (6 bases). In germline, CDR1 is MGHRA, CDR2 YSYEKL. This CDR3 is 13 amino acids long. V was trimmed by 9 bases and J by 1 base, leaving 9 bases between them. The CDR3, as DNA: TGCGCCAGTCAGACAGGAACTAATGAAAAACTGTTTTTT. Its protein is CASQTGTNEKLFF.

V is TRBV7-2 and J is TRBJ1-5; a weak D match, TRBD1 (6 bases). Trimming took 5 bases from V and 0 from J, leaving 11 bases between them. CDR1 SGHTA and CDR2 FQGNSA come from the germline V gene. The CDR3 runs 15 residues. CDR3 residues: CASSIGQNSNQPQHF. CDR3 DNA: TGTGCCAGCAGCATAGGACAGAATAGCAATCAGCCCCAGCATTTT.

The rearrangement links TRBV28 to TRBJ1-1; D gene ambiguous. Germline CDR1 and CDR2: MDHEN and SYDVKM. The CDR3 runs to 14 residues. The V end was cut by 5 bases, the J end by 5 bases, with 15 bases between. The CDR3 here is CASSPGQSWTEAFF. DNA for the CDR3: TGTGCCAGCAGTCCTGGGCAGTCATGGACTGAAGCTTTCTTT.

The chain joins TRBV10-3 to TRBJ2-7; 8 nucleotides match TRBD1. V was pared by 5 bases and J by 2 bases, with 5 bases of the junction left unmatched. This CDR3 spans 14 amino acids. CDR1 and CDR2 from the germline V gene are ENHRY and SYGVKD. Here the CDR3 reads CAISLDRGAYEQYF. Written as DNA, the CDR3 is TGTGCCATCAGTCTCGACAGGGGAGCCTACGAGCAGTACTTC.

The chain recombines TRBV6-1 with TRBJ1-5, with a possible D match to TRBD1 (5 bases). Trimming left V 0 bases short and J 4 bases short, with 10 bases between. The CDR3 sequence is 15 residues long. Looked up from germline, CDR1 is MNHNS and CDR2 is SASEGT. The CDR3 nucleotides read TGTGCCAGCAGTGAAGCAGGCAGGGCGAATCAGCCCCAGCATTTT. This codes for CASSEAGRANQPQHF.

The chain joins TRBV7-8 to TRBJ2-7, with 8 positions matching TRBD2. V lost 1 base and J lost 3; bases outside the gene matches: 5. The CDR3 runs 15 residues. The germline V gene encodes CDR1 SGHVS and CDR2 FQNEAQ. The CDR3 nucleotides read TGTGCCAGCAGCTTAGTTATTAGCGGGGTCTACGAGCAGTACTTC. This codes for CASSLVISGVYEQYF.

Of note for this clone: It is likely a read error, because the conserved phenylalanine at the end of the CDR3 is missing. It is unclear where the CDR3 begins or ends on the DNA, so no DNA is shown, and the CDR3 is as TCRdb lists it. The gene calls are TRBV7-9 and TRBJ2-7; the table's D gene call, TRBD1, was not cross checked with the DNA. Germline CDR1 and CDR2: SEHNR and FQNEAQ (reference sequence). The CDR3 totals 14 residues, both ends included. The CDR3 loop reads CSSSSTGTGLLLTL.

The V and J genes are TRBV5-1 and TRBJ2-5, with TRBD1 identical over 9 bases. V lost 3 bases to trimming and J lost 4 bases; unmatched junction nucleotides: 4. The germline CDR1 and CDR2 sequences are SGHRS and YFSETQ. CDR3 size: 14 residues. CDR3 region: CASSSGQGRETQYF. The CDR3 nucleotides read TGCGCCAGCAGCTCGGGACAGGGAAGAGAGACCCAGTACTTC. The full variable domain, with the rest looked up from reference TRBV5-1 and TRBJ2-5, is KAGVTQTPRYLIKTRGQQVTLSCSPISGHRSVSWYQQTPGQGLQFLFEYFSETQRNKGNFPGRFSGRQFSNSRSEMNVSTLELGDSALYLCASSSGQGRETQYFGPGTRLLVL.

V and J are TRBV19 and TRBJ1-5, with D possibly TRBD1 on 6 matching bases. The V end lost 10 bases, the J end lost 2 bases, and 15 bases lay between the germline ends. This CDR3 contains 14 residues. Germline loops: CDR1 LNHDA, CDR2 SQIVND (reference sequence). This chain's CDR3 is CATTNRVGNQPQHF. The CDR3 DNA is TGTGCCACCACAAACAGGGTCGGCAATCAGCCCCAGCATTTT.

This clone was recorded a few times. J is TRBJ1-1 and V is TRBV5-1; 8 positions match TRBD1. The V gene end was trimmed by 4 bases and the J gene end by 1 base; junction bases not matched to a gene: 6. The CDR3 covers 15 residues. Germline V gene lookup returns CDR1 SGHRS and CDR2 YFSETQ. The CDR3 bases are TGCGCCAGCAGCCGGACAGGGTTGGAGAACACTGAAGCTTTCTTT. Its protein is CASSRTGLENTEAFF.

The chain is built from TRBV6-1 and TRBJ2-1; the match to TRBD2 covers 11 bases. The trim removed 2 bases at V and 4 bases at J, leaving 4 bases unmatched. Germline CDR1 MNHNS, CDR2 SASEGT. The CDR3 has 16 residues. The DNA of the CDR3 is TGTGCCAGCAGTGAAACAATAGCGGGGGGGTACAATGAGCAGTTCTTC. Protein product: CASSETIAGGYNEQFF.

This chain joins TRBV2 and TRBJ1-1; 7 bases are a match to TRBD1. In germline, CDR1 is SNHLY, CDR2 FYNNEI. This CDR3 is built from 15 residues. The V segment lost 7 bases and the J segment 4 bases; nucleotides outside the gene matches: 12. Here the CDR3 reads CASNHLPGQITEAFF. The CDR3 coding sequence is TGTGCCAGCAATCACCTACCGGGACAGATCACTGAAGCTTTCTTT.

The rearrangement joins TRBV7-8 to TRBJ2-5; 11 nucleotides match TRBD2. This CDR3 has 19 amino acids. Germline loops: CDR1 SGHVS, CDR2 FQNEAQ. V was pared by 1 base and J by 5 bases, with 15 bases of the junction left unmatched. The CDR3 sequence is CASSLGRIVAGGQGETQYF. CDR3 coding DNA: TGTGCCAGCAGCTTAGGCCGGATCGTAGCGGGGGGGCAGGGGGAGACCCAGTACTTC.

The CDR3, as DNA: TGTGCCAGCAGGCTCTCCCCGACAAATTACGAGCAGTACTTC. Translation: CASRLSPTNYEQYF. This sequence joins TRBV6-6 and TRBJ2-7; no clear D gene. This CDR3 has 14 amino acids. The V and J ends lost 6 bases and 4 bases respectively, with 16 bases between them. Germline V gives CDR1 MNHNY, CDR2 SVGAGI (reference sequence).

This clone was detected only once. DNA of the CDR3: TGTGCCAGCAGTCGGGTTAATTCACCCCTCCACTTT. As protein: CASSRVNSPLHF. V usage is TRBV28 and J usage is TRBJ1-6; no clear D gene. CDR1 MDHEN and CDR2 SYDVKM come from the germline V gene. V lost 5 bases, J lost 6 bases, and 5 bases lay in between. This CDR3 has 12 residues.

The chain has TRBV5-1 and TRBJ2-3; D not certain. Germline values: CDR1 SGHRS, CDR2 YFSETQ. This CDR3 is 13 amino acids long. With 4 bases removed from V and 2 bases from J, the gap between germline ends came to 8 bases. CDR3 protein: CASSVDNTDTQYF. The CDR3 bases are TGCGCCAGCAGCGTAGACAACACAGATACGCAGTATTTT. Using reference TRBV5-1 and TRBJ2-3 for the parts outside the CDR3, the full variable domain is KAGVTQTPRYLIKTRGQQVTLSCSPISGHRSVSWYQQTPGQGLQFLFEYFSETQRNKGNFPGRFSGRQFSNSRSEMNVSTLELGDSALYLCASSVDNTDTQYFGPGTRLTVL.

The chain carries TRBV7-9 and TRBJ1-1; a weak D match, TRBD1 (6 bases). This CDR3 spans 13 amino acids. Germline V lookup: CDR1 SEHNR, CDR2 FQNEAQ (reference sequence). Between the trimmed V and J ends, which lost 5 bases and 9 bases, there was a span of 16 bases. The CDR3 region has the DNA TGTGCCAGCAGCCGTAGGGGCCGGGACAAAGCTTTCTTT. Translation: CASSRRGRDKAFF.